These 5 T cell receptor beta chains came from one sample sequenced in a study of blood T cell repertoires in COVID-19. TCRdb's copy holds only in-frame clones and misses some; the assay was immunoSEQ multiplex PCR. The repertoire consists of 150,000 or so clones, with 82% occurring once and the leading ten covering 8.4%. The sample comprised peripheral blood. These receptors all come from a woman in her seventies with acute or convalescent COVID-19.

The rearrangement links TRBV5-6 to TRBJ2-3; 12 bases are a match to TRBD2. Germline V gene lookup returns CDR1 SGHDT and CDR2 YYEEEE. J lost 0 bases, V lost 3 bases, and 8 bases had no gene match. The length of the CDR3 is 18 residues. The CDR3: CASSSGLAGITSTDTQYF. DNA of the CDR3: TGTGCCAGCAGCTCAGGACTAGCGGGAATAACTAGCACAGATACGCAGTATTTT.

This chain joins TRBV19 and TRBJ2-3; D perhaps matches TRBD2 (6 bases). The V gene lost 3 bases and the J gene lost 3 bases, with 13 bases spanning the gap. Germline-derived CDR1 and CDR2 are LNHDA and SQIVND (reference sequence). CDR3 length equals 15 residues. CDR3 region: CASSIVTGVTDTQYF. In DNA, the CDR3 is TGTGCCAGTAGTATCGTTACGGGAGTAACAGATACGCAGTATTTT.

The chain carries TRBV3-1 (or the pseudogene TRBV3-2) and TRBJ2-2; 7 nucleotides match TRBD2. V gave up 4 bases and J gave up 7 bases; unmatched junction bases: 12. CDR1 LGHDT and CDR2 YNNKEL come from the germline V gene (reference sequence). The CDR3 runs to 16 residues. CDR3 loop: CASSPGSGGRGGELFF. CDR3 nucleotides: TGTGCCAGCAGCCCAGGGTCGGGAGGAAGAGGCGGGGAGCTGTTTTTT.

The chain joins TRBV11-3 to TRBJ2-1, with 10 bases matching TRBD2. The CDR3 covers 18 residues. The junction had 11 bases not matched to a gene; V was cut back by 1 base and J by 5 bases. Germline V CDR1 and CDR2: SGHNT, YENEEA. The CDR3 DNA follows: TGTGCCAGCAGCTTAGGAACTAGCGGGAACCCTCGGAACAATGAGCAGTTCTTC. Translated, it gives CASSLGTSGNPRNNEQFF.

The V gene is TRBV2, the J gene TRBJ1-2; 10 bases line up with TRBD1. Germline trimming cut 6 bases from V and 6 bases from J; bases unmatched to any gene: 10. Germline CDR1 is SNHLY and CDR2 is FYNNEI. This CDR3 comprises 15 residues. In DNA form, the CDR3 reads TGTGCCAGCAGGGCGACTGGACAGGGGGTCGATGGCTACACCTTC. Its translation: CASRATGQGVDGYTF.